The present TCR beta chain was sequenced within a study of cytomegalovirus exposure and HLA in healthy donors. The repertoire was sequenced with immunoSEQ multiplex PCR; TCRdb's copy has only in-frame clones and lacks some. The table shows about 280,000 clones, with roughly 88% occurring only once. The CDR3 is 15 amino acids. Germline values: CDR1 MNHEY, CDR2 SVGAGI. V was pared by 3 bases and J by 10 bases, with 21 bases between. Material: PBMCs. The gene calls are TRBV6-5 and TRBJ1-1; maybe TRBD1 (5 bases). This receptor was taken from a woman in her late teens or twenties in good health and CMV-seronegative. In nucleotides, the CDR3 is TGTGCCAGCAGTTATTCTCGAGCCGGGGGAGAGGGAGCTTTCTTT. Translation: CASSYSRAGGEGAFF.